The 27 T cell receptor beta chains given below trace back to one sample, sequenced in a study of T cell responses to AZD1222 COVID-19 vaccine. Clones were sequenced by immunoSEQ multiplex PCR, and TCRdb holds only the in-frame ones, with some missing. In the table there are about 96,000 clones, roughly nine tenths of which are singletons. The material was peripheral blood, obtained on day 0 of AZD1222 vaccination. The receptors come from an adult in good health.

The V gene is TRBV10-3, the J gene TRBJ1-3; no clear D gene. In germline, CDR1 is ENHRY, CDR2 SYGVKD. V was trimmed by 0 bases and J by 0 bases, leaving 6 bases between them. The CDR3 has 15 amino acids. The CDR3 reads CAISESYSSGNTIYF. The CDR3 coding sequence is TGTGCCATCAGTGAGTCATACAGCTCTGGAAACACCATATATTTT.

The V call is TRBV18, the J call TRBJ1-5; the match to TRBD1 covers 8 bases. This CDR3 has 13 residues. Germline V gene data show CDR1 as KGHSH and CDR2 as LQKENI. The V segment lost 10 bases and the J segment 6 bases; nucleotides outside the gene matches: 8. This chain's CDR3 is CATGQGESQPQHF. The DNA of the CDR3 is TGTGCCACCGGACAGGGTGAGAGTCAGCCCCAGCATTTT.

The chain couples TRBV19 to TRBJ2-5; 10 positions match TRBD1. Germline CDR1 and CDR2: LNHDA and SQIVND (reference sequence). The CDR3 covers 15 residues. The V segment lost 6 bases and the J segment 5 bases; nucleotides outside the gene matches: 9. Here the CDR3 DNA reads TGTGCCAGTAGCGTGACAGGGGGCCAGACGGAGACCCAGTACTTC. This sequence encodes CASSVTGGQTETQYF.

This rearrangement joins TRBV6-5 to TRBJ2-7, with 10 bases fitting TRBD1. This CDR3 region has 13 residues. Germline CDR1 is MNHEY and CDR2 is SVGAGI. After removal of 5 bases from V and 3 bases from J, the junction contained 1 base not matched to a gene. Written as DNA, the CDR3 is TGTGCCAGCAGTAGGGACAGGGGCTACGAGCAGTACTTC. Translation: CASSRDRGYEQYF.

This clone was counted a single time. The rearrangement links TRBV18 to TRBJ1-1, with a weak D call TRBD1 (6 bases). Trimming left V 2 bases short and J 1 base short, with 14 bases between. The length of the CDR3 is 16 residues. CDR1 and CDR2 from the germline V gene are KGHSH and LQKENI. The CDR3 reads CASSPRDTGANTEAFF. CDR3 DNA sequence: TGTGCCAGCTCACCAAGAGACACGGGGGCGAACACTGAAGCTTTCTTT.

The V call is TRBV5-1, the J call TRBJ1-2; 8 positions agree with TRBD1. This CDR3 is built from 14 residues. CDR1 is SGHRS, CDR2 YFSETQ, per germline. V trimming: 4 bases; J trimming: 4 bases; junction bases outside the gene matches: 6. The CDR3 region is CASSNGQGPYGYTF. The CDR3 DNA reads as TGCGCCAGCAGCAACGGACAGGGACCCTATGGCTACACCTTC.

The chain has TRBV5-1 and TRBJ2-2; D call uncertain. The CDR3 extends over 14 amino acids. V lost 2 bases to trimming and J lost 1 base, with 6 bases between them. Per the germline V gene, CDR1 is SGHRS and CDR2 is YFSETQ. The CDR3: CASSLGWNTGELFF. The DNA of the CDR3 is TGCGCCAGCAGCTTAGGATGGAACACCGGGGAGCTGTTTTTT.

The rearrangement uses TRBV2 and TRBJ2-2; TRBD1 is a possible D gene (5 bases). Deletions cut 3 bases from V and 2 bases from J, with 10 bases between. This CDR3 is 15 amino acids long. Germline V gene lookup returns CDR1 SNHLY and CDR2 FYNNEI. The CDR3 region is CASSESRTNTGELFF. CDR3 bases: TGTGCCAGCAGTGAGTCTAGGACAAACACCGGGGAGCTGTTTTTT.

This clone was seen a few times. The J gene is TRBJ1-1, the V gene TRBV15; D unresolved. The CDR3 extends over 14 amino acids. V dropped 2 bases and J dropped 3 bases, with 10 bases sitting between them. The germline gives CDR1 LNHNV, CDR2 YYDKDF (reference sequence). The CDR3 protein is CATSRRREYTEAFF. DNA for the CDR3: TGTGCCACCAGCAGAAGACGGGAATACACTGAAGCTTTCTTT.

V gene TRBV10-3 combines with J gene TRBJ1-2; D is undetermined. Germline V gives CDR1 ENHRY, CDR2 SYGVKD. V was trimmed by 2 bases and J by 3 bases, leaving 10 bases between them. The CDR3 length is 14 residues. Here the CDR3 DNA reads TGTGCCATCAGTGAGCCCCTAGAGGACTATGGCTACACCTTC. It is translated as CAISEPLEDYGYTF.

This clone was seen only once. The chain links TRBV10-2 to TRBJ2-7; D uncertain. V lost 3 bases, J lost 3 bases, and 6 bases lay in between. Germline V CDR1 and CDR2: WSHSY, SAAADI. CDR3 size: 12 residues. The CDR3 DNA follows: TGCGCCAGCAGTGAAGTTGTCTACGAGCAGTACTTC. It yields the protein CASSEVVYEQYF.

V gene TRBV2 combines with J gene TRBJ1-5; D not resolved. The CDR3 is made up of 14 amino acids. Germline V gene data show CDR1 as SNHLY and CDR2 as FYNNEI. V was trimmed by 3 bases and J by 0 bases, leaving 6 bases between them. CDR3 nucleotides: TGTGCCAGCAGTGACAGGTCTAGCAATCAGCCCCAGCATTTT. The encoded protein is CASSDRSSNQPQHF.

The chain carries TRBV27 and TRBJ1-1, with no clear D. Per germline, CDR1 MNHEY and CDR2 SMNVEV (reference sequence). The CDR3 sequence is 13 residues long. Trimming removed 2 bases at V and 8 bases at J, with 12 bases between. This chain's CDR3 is CASSLRGGAEAFF. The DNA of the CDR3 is TGTGCCAGCAGTTTACGTGGTGGTGCAGAAGCTTTCTTT.

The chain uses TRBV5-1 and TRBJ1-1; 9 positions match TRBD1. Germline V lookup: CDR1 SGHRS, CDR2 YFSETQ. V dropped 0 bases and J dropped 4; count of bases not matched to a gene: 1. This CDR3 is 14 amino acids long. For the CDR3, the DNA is TGCGCCAGCAGCTTGGGGACAGGGGCCACTGAAGCTTTCTTT. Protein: CASSLGTGATEAFF.

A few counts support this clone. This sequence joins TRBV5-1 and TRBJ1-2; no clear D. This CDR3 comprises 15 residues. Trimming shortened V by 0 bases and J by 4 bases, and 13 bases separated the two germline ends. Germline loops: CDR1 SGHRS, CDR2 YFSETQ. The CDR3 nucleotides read TGCGCCAGCAGCTTGGATTTGAGGACTGCCTATGGCTACACCTTC. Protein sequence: CASSLDLRTAYGYTF.

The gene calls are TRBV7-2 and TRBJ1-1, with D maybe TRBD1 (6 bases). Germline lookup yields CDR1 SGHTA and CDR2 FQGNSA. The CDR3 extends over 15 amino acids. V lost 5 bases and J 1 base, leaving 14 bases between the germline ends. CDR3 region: CASSPNGGANTEAFF. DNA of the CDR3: TGTGCCAGCAGCCCCAATGGGGGGGCGAACACTGAAGCTTTCTTT.

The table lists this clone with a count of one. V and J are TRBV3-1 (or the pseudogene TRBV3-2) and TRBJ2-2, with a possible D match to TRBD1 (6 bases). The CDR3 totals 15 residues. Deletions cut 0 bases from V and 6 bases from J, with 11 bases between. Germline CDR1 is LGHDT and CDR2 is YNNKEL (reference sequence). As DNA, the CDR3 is TGTGCCAGCAGCCAAGATCCGGCAGGGGCCGGGGAGCTGTTTTTT. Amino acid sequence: CASSQDPAGAGELFF.

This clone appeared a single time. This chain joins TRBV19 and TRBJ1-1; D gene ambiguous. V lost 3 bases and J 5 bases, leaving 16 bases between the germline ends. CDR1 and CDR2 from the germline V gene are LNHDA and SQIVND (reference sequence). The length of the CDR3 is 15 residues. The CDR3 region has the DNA TGTGCCAGTAGTATTGGAGTGACGAGGAGAACTGAAGCTTTCTTT. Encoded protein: CASSIGVTRRTEAFF.

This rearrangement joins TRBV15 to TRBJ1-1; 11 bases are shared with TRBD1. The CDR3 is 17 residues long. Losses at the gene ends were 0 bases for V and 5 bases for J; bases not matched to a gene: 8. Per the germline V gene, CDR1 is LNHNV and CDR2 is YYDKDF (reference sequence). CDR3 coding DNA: TGTGCCACCAGCAGAGATCGGACAGGGGGCGCCAGGACTGAAGCTTTCTTT. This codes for CATSRDRTGGARTEAFF.

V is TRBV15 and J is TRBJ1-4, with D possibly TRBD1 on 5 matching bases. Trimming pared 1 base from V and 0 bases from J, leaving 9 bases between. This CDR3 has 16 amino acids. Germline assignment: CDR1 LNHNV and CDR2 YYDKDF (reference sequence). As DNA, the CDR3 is TGTGCCACCAGCAGAGGCCCAGGGACAACTAATGAAAAACTGTTTTTT. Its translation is CATSRGPGTTNEKLFF.

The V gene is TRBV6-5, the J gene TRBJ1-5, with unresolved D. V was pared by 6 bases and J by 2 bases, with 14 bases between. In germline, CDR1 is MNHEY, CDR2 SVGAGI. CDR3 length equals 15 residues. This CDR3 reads CASRERRAGNQPQHF. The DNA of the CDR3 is TGTGCCAGCAGGGAGAGGAGGGCTGGCAATCAGCCCCAGCATTTT.

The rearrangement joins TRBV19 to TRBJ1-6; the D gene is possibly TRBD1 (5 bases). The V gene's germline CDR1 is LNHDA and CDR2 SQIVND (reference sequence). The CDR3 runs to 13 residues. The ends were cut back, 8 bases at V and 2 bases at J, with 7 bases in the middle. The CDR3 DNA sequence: TGTGCCAGTCAGGGAACCTATAATTCACCCCTCCACTTT. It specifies CASQGTYNSPLHF.

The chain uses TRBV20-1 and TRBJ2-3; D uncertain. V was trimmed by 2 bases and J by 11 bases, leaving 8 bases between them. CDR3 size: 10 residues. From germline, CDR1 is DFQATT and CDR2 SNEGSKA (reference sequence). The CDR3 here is CSARLPRQYF. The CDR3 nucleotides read TGCAGTGCTAGACTCCCTAGGCAGTATTTT.

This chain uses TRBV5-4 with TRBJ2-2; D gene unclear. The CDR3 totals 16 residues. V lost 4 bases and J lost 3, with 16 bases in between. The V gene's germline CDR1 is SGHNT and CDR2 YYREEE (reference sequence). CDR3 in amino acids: CASSEDVLSYTGELFF. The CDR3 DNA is TGTGCCAGCAGCGAAGACGTTCTCTCGTACACCGGGGAGCTGTTTTTT.

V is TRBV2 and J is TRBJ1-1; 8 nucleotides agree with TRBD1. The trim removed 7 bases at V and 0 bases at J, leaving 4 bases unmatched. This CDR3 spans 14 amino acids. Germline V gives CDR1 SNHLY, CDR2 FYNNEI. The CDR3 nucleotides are TGTGCCAGCACCTGGGACAGGCTGAACACTGAAGCTTTCTTT. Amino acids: CASTWDRLNTEAFF.

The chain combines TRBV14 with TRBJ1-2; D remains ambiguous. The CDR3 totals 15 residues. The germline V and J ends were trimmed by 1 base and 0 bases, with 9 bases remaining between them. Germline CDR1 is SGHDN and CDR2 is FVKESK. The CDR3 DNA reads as TGTGCCAGCAGCCAAGTTCGCGCAGCTAACTATGGCTACACCTTC. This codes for CASSQVRAANYGYTF.

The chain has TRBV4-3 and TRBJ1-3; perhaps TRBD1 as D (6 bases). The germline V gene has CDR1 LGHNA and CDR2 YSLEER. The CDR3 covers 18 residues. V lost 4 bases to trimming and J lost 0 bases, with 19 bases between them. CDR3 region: CASSPSGAGRLSGNTIYF. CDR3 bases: TGCGCCAGCAGCCCGTCGGGGGCAGGCCGCCTCTCTGGAAACACCATATATTTT.